Following are 25 T cell receptor beta chains from one sample sequenced in a study of T-cell memory formation after mild COVID-19 (dated by TCRdb to the early 2020s). Libraries were made using 5' RACE. The sample was run on an Illumina NovaSeq 6000. TCRdb took the public reads, trimmed them with fastp at Q25, ran MiXCR for clone calling and kept in-frame beta chains. Identical CDR3 proteins give one entry, which carries the most common genes and DNA. The sample contains roughly 250,000 distinct CDR3 sequences, approximately 16% of them found a single time. Jointly, the top ten make up 3.5% of the sample. The sequenced material came from PBMCs or a T cell subset sorted from them (not recorded which). The receptors were sampled from a man aged 18 to 35 who had mild COVID-19 (a few samples of this study predate the infection). The sample titles of this study are shuffled in the database, so cell type and time point are left out; the donor was told from shared clones.

The CDR3, as DNA: TGTGCCAGCTCCCCCGGTAATCATTGGCGGGTGGGGCAGCCCCAGCATTTT. Translated: CASSPGNHWRVGQPQHF. This sequence joins TRBV6-6 and TRBJ1-5; D is unclear. Deletions cut 8 bases from V and 7 bases from J, with 27 bases between. The CDR3 loop spans 17 amino acids. Per the germline V gene, CDR1 is MNHNY and CDR2 is SVGAGI (reference sequence).

This clonotype was found many times. The rearrangement joins TRBV7-2 to TRBJ1-5; D is perhaps TRBD1 (6 bases). The ends were cut back, 2 bases at V and 7 bases at J, with 15 bases in the middle. Germline loops: CDR1 SGHTA, CDR2 FQGNSA. The CDR3 covers 15 residues. CDR3 amino acids: CASSLNGVQGQPQHF. CDR3 bases: TGTGCCAGCAGCTTAAATGGGGTACAGGGACAGCCCCAGCATTTT.

Only a few counts were recorded for this clonotype. The V call is TRBV7-2, the J call TRBJ2-5; TRBD1 matches at 8 bases. The CDR3 extends over 15 amino acids. V trimming: 1 base; J trimming: 6 bases; junction bases outside the gene matches: 7. Germline V lookup: CDR1 SGHTA, CDR2 FQGNSA. The CDR3 here is CASSLGTGREKTQYF. CDR3 in DNA: TGTGCCAGCAGCTTAGGGACAGGGCGTGAAAAGACCCAGTACTTC.

The gene calls are TRBV24-1 and TRBJ2-3; 7 bases fit TRBD1. The germline gives CDR1 KGHDR, CDR2 SFDVKD. Unmatched junction bases numbered 4, after V lost 1 base and J lost 7 bases. This CDR3 spans 14 amino acids. The CDR3: CATSDFPQGNTQYF. DNA for the CDR3: TGTGCCACCAGTGATTTCCCACAGGGGAATACGCAGTATTTT.

The chain uses TRBV18 and TRBJ2-3, with D perhaps matching TRBD1 (5 bases). Germline V gene sequence: CDR1 KGHSH, CDR2 LQKENI. The V end lost 0 bases, the J end lost 5 bases, and 6 bases lay between the germline ends. There are 13 residues in the CDR3. CDR3 in DNA: TGTGCCAGCTCACCACCGCAGGGAGATACGCAGTATTTT. Amino acid sequence: CASSPPQGDTQYF.

Within the sample, this clonotype is medium-sized. The chain couples TRBV7-3 to TRBJ1-1; 7 bases map to TRBD1. The ends lost 5 bases at V and 5 bases at J; junction bases unmatched: 5. CDR3 size: 13 residues. Germline V lookup: CDR1 SGHTA, CDR2 FQGTGA. The CDR3 DNA sequence: TGTGCCAGCAGCACTCAGGGGGGGACTGAAGCTTTCTTT. This translates into CASSTQGGTEAFF.

Only a few counts were recorded for this clonotype. The chain has TRBV7-6 and TRBJ1-3, with a possible D match to TRBD1 (6 bases). This CDR3 is built from 15 residues. The V end was cut by 4 bases, the J end by 2 bases, with 12 bases between. CDR1 and CDR2 (germline): SGHVS, FNYEAQ. The CDR3: CASSSRDRPGNTIYF. The CDR3 nucleotides read TGTGCCAGCAGCTCACGAGACAGGCCTGGAAACACCATATATTTT.

This chain connects TRBV7-9 to TRBJ2-1, with 8 nucleotides matching TRBD2. The CDR3 runs 13 residues. From germline, CDR1 is SEHNR and CDR2 FQNEAQ (reference sequence). The ends lost 8 bases at V and 3 bases at J; junction bases unmatched: 3. This CDR3 reads CASSGTSYNEQFF. Here the CDR3 DNA reads TGTGCCAGCTCCGGGACTAGCTACAATGAGCAGTTCTTC.

The V call is TRBV28, the J call TRBJ1-1; TRBD1 matches 7 bases. The length of the CDR3 is 12 residues. Germline V gene data show CDR1 as MDHEN and CDR2 as SYDVKM. The junction had 12 bases not matched to a gene; V was cut back by 8 bases and J by 12 bases. As DNA, the CDR3 is TGTGCCAGCGGCGAGACAGGGAAAAGGACTTTCTTT. Translating it yields CASGETGKRTFF.

Ten or more counts support this clonotype. The rearrangement links TRBV25-1 to TRBJ2-7; D gene unclear. V was shortened by 5 bases and J by 0 bases, with 8 bases between the two germline ends. CDR3 length: 13 residues. In germline, CDR1 is MGHDK, CDR2 SYGVNS. CDR3 DNA sequence: TGTGCCAGCAGTTCCCCGAGCTCCTACGAGCAGTACGTC. This gives the protein CASSSPSSYEQYV.

This clonotype was seen many times. V usage is TRBV5-1 and J usage is TRBJ2-7; D might be TRBD1 (6 bases). V shed 7 bases and J shed 7 bases, with 18 bases lying between them. Germline CDR1 is SGHRS and CDR2 is YFSETQ. The CDR3 extends over 13 amino acids. The DNA of the CDR3 is TGCGCCAGCGGCCGGGACACCATGTCTGAGCAGTACGTC. Translating gives CASGRDTMSEQYV.

This chain joins TRBV7-9 and TRBJ1-2, with D perhaps matching TRBD1 (5 bases). CDR3 length equals 14 residues. Germline V gives CDR1 SEHNR, CDR2 FQNEAQ (reference sequence). V gave up 3 bases and J gave up 9 bases, with 17 bases separating them. DNA for the CDR3: TGTGCCAGCAGCTTCCCCCTCGACAGTATGAGCTACACCTTC. As protein: CASSFPLDSMSYTF.

This clonotype was found a few times. This chain joins TRBV11-2 and TRBJ2-3; D is unclear. V was shortened by 3 bases and J by 0 bases, with 10 bases between the two germline ends. This CDR3 is 15 amino acids long. CDR1 SGHAT and CDR2 FQNNGV come from the germline V gene. CDR3 sequence (DNA): TGTGCCAGCAGCTTGTCTGCCCCTAGCACAGATACGCAGTATTTT. Its translation: CASSLSAPSTDTQYF.

This clonotype showed up just a few times. This rearrangement joins TRBV21-1 to TRBJ1-4; the table names TRBD1, a call not compared with the DNA. TRBV21-1 is listed as a pseudogene. The CDR3 has 22 residues. The CDR3 region has the DNA TGTGCCAGCAGCAAAGGGAATCGAGGCCCCGTGACAGGAAACCTCGGGGGTGAAAAACTGTTTTTT. This sequence encodes CASSKGNRGPVTGNLGGEKLFF.

The table lists this clonotype with a few counts. The chain links TRBV2 to TRBJ2-7; 7 bases align to TRBD1. The CDR3 extends over 12 amino acids. V shed 5 bases and J 6 bases; nucleotides not matched to a gene: 4. Looked up from germline, CDR1 is SNHLY and CDR2 is FYNNEI. The CDR3 is CASSLQGLEQYV. The CDR3 DNA is TGTGCCAGCAGTCTACAGGGGCTCGAGCAGTACGTC.

V is TRBV11-2 and J is TRBJ1-6, with unresolved D. With 3 bases removed from V and 4 bases from J, the gap between germline ends came to 10 bases. CDR1 SGHAT and CDR2 FQNNGV come from the germline V gene. The CDR3 length is 15 residues. The CDR3 loop is CASSFYRPYNSPLHF. Written as DNA, the CDR3 is TGTGCCAGCAGCTTTTACAGACCTTATAATTCACCCCTCCACTTT. Combining the CDR3 with reference TRBV11-2 and TRBJ1-6 gives the whole variable domain EAGVAQSPRYKIIEKRQSVAFWCNPISGHATLYWYQQILGQGPKLLIQFQNNGVVDDSQLPKDRFSAERLKGVDSTLKIQPAKLEDSAVYLCASSFYRPYNSPLHFGNGTRLTVT.

This clonotype was counted a few times. J is TRBJ2-2 and V is TRBV7-2; 10 bases are shared with TRBD1. The V gene end was trimmed by 8 bases and the J gene end by 6 bases; junction bases not matched to a gene: 6. Germline CDR1 and CDR2: SGHTA and FQGNSA. The CDR3 totals 14 residues. DNA of the CDR3: TGTGCCAGCCGTACCGGGACAGGGGCCGGGGAGCTGTTTTTT. Translating gives CASRTGTGAGELFF. The whole variable domain, filled in from reference TRBV7-2 and TRBJ2-2, reads GAGVSQSPSNKVTEKGKDVELRCDPISGHTALYWYRQSLGQGLEFLIYFQGNSAPDKSGLPSDRFSAERTGGSVSTLTIQRTQQEDSAVYLCASRTGTGAGELFFGEGSRLTVL.

This clonotype has ten or more counts. This rearrangement joins TRBV5-1 to TRBJ2-6; D may be TRBD2 (5 bases). This CDR3 comprises 15 residues. V lost 0 bases to trimming and J lost 3 bases, with 7 bases between them. Germline values: CDR1 SGHRS, CDR2 YFSETQ. The CDR3 DNA reads as TGCGCCAGCAGCTTGGGCGGGTTTGGGGCCAACGTCCTGACTTTC. It codes for CASSLGGFGANVLTF.

Concerning this clonotype itself: Mismatch with germline at one junction end may stem from a read error. The chain links TRBV7-9 to TRBJ2-5, with 8 bases identical to TRBD2. The germline CDR1 and CDR2 sequences are SEHNR and FQNEAQ (reference sequence). The CDR3 totals 13 residues. This CDR3 is CAGSRGGLETQYF. The CDR3 coding sequence is TGTGCCGGCAGCCGGGGGGGCCTAGAGACCCAGTACTTC.

The chain couples TRBV6-2 or TRBV6-3 to TRBJ2-1; D is possibly TRBD1 (6 bases). The CDR3 contains 15 residues. The germline V gene has CDR1 MNHEY and CDR2 SVGEGT. Trimming shortened V by 5 bases and J by 1 base, and 12 bases separated the two germline ends. Here the CDR3 DNA reads TGTGCCAGCAGTGGGTTGAGGGGGTCCTACAATGAGCAGTTCTTC. It translates to CASSGLRGSYNEQFF.

This rearrangement joins TRBV28 to TRBJ2-6, with a weak D call TRBD2 (5 bases). Germline CDR1 reads MDHEN; CDR2 reads SYDVKM. The CDR3 sequence is 16 residues long. The V and J ends lost 6 bases and 2 bases respectively, with 14 bases between them. In DNA, the CDR3 is TGTGCCAGCAGGGTCCCGACGCGGGCTGGGGCCAACGTCCTGACTTTC. Its translation is CASRVPTRAGANVLTF.

This clonotype appeared a few times. The rearrangement uses TRBV10-3 and TRBJ2-7, with D unclear. CDR1 and CDR2 from the germline V gene are ENHRY and SYGVKD. The CDR3 runs to 14 residues. Trimming removed 3 bases at V and 0 bases at J, with 9 bases between. The DNA of the CDR3 is TGTGCCATCAGTGACGAGGTCCGCTCCTACGAGCAGTACTTC. Amino acid sequence: CAISDEVRSYEQYF.

Only a few counts were recorded for this clonotype. The chain has TRBV20-1 and TRBJ1-1; 8 bases match TRBD1. The germline V gene encodes CDR1 DFQATT and CDR2 SNEGSKA (reference sequence). The CDR3 has 14 residues. The V and J ends lost 3 bases and 5 bases, in that order; junction bases with no gene match: 8. The DNA of the CDR3 is TGCAGTGCTAGGTATCTGACAGGGGTTACTGAAGCTTTCTTT. Protein sequence: CSARYLTGVTEAFF.

This clonotype was seen more than once but under ten times. V usage is TRBV7-2 and J usage is TRBJ2-7; possibly TRBD2 for D (5 bases). V shed 5 bases and J shed 7 bases, with 15 bases lying between them. The germline gives CDR1 SGHTA, CDR2 FQGNSA. The CDR3 has 13 residues. The CDR3, as DNA: TGTGCCAGCAGCGCCCAACTAGGAACGGAGCAGTACTTC. Protein product: CASSAQLGTEQYF.

This clonotype was detected ten times or more. The J gene is TRBJ2-3, the V gene TRBV5-1, with 14 nucleotides matching TRBD2. The CDR3 has 16 amino acids. V was clipped by 3 bases and J by 4 bases; unmatched bases: 4. Germline lookup yields CDR1 SGHRS and CDR2 YFSETQ. Here the CDR3 reads CASSSATSGGADTQYF. The CDR3 nucleotides read TGCGCCAGCAGCTCCGCGACTAGCGGGGGGGCAGATACGCAGTATTTT.